These T cell receptor beta chains were read from a single sample in a study of shared clonotypes between healthy human individuals. The table came from immunoSEQ multiplex PCR; TCRdb's copy has only in-frame clones and leaves some out. The table has around 300,000 clones, more than 75% seen once; the top ten hold under 20%. The sequenced material came from memory CD8+ T cells sorted from blood. Receptor source: a man between 18 and 29 years old in good health. The CDR3 runs from the conserved cysteine through the conserved F or W. A D gene is named only where the DNA matches it firmly. Only some rows state a clone size, as once, few, many or a class for expanded clones.

j_gene	v_gene	d_gene	abundance	CDR3aa	CDR3nt
TRBJ1-1	TRBV10-1	NA	NA	CASSETGLGTEAFF	TGCGCCAGCAGTGAAACAGGGTTGGGCACTGAAGCTTTCTTT
TRBJ2-2	TRBV14	NA	NA	CASSQSLISGELFF	TGTGCCAGCAGCCAGTCTTTGATCTCCGGGGAGCTGTTTTTT
TRBJ1-1	TRBV5-1	NA	NA	CASSLAPGNTEAFF	TGCGCCAGCAGCTTGGCTCCCGGGAACACTGAAGCTTTCTTT
TRBJ1-2	TRBV15	NA	NA	CATSIERGYGYTF	TGTGCCACCAGCATCGAAAGGGGATATGGCTACACCTTC
TRBJ2-2	TRBV18	TRBD1	NA	CASSPSDRPNTGELFF	TGTGCCAGCTCACCCTCGGACAGGCCGAACACCGGGGAGCTGTTTTTT
TRBJ2-7	TRBV9	TRBD2	NA	CASSVGGGGYEQYF	TGTGCCAGCAGCGTAGGCGGGGGAGGCTACGAGCAGTACTTC
TRBJ1-1	TRBV27	NA	NA	CASRELKGEAFF	TGTGCCAGCAGGGAACTCAAAGGGGAAGCTTTCTTT
TRBJ2-7	TRBV4-1	TRBD1	NA	CASSHPGTVVGQYF	TGCGCCAGCAGCCACCCCGGGACAGTGGTGGGGCAGTACTTC
TRBJ2-7	TRBV27	NA	NA	CASSVQGSYEQYF	TGTGCCAGCAGCGTACAGGGCTCCTACGAGCAGTACTTC
TRBJ2-1	TRBV4-2	NA	NA	CASSPWTETSSYNEQFF	TGTGCCAGCAGCCCATGGACAGAGACGAGCTCCTACAATGAGCAGTTCTTC
TRBJ1-2	TRBV5-4	TRBD1	few	CASSLGTGLDTF	TGTGCCAGCAGCTTGGGGACAGGGCTAGACACCTTC
TRBJ2-1	TRBV27	TRBD2	NA	CASSWELAGDSEQFF	TGTGCCAGCAGTTGGGAACTAGCGGGAGATAGTGAGCAGTTCTTC
TRBJ2-7	TRBV18	TRBD1	NA	CASSPPTVSGDRKYEQYF	TGTGCCAGCTCACCACCAACGGTTAGTGGGGACAGAAAATACGAGCAGTACTTC
TRBJ1-5	TRBV28	NA	NA	CASSTGGDQPQHF	TGTGCCAGCAGCACGGGGGGGGACCAGCCCCAGCATTTT
TRBJ2-1	TRBV6-5	NA	once	CASSSVTRHGQFF	TGTGCCAGCAGTTCCGTGACCCGCCACGGGCAGTTCTTC
TRBJ2-5	TRBV7-6	NA	NA	CASISWDAEGTQYF	TGTGCCAGCATCTCTTGGGACGCCGAGGGGACCCAGTACTTC
TRBJ2-1	TRBV10-1	TRBD2	NA	CASSDKRGGRNEQFF	TGCGCCAGCAGTGATAAGCGGGGGGGGCGCAATGAGCAGTTCTTC
TRBJ1-5	TRBV30	NA	NA	CAWSVGGGQPQHF	TGTGCCTGGAGTGTCGGTGGAGGACAGCCCCAGCATTTT
TRBJ1-2	TRBV27	TRBD1	NA	CASSPTGGAIFNGYTF	TGTGCCAGCAGTCCGACAGGGGGCGCGATTTTCAATGGCTACACCTTC
TRBJ2-3	TRBV4-1	TRBD2	NA	CASSQGPSGYTDTQYF	TGCGCCAGCAGCCAAGGCCCTAGCGGGTACACAGATACGCAGTATTTT
TRBJ1-5	TRBV10-1	NA	NA	CASSEPDSSRQPQHF	TGCGCCAGCAGTGAGCCAGACAGTTCTCGTCAGCCCCAGCATTTT
TRBJ2-1	TRBV5-4	TRBD2	NA	CASSLGLAGGNYNEQFF	TGTGCCAGCAGCTTGGGACTAGCGGGAGGAAACTACAATGAGCAGTTCTTC
TRBJ1-4	TRBV9	NA	many	CASSAGGGWDEKLFF	TGTGCCAGCAGCGCCGGAGGAGGCTGGGATGAAAAACTGTTTTTT
TRBJ1-2	TRBV19	NA	few	CASSIDREGPNGYTF	TGTGCCAGTAGTATAGATCGGGAGGGACCGAATGGCTACACCTTC
TRBJ2-7	TRBV2	NA	NA	CASRERYRYEQYF	TGTGCCAGCAGGGAGCGGTACAGGTACGAGCAGTACTTC
TRBJ2-5	TRBV2	TRBD2	NA	CASRASGGQETQYF	TGTGCCAGCAGAGCCAGCGGGGGGCAAGAGACCCAGTACTTC
TRBJ2-4	TRBV19	TRBD2	NA	CASSSLSGEVTKNIQYF	TGTGCCAGTAGTTCGCTGAGCGGGGAAGTAACCAAAAACATTCAGTACTTC
TRBJ1-6	TRBV11-2	NA	NA	CASSSDSGPYNSPLHF	TGTGCCAGCAGCTCCGACAGCGGACCCTATAATTCACCCCTCCACTTT
TRBJ2-5	TRBV6-5	NA	NA	CASSYSGEQETQYF	TGTGCCAGCAGTTATAGTGGAGAGCAAGAGACCCAGTACTTC
TRBJ2-5	TRBV5-1	NA	NA	CASSEGIGETQYF	TGCGCCAGCAGCGAAGGGATCGGGGAGACCCAGTACTTC
TRBJ1-6	TRBV23-1	NA	NA	CASSQSGDRSSYNSPLHF	TGCGCCAGCAGTCAATCGGGGGACCGGAGCTCCTATAATTCACCCCTCCACTTT
TRBJ1-1	TRBV11-2	TRBD1	NA	CASSLVPGGWNTEAFF	TGTGCCAGCAGCTTAGTACCAGGGGGCTGGAACACTGAAGCTTTCTTT
TRBJ1-5	TRBV7-9	TRBD1	NA	CASSSTGGSNQPQHF	TGTGCCAGCAGCTCGACAGGGGGAAGCAATCAGCCCCAGCATTTT
TRBJ2-5	TRBV4-1	NA	NA	CASSQVGGWETQYF	TGCGCCAGCAGCCAAGTTGGTGGGTGGGAGACCCAGTACTTC
TRBJ2-1	TRBV7-6	NA	medium-sized	CASSLSGSYNEQFF	TGTGCCAGCAGCTTATCAGGGTCGTACAATGAGCAGTTCTTC
TRBJ2-7	TRBV4-1	NA	NA	CASSYDRPQYEQYF	TGCGCCAGCAGCTATGACAGGCCCCAGTACGAGCAGTACTTC
TRBJ1-2	TRBV7-8	NA	NA	CASSPTNGRTSYGYTF	TGTGCCAGCAGCCCAACGAACGGACGGACTTCATATGGCTACACCTTC
TRBJ2-1	TRBV5-4	TRBD2	NA	CASSLGLAGINEQFF	TGTGCCAGCAGCTTGGGGCTAGCGGGGATCAATGAGCAGTTCTTC
TRBJ2-7	TRBV7-9	NA	NA	CASSLYTGSYEQYF	TGTGCCAGCAGCTTATACACAGGGTCCTACGAGCAGTACTTC
TRBJ2-5	TRBV7-9	TRBD1	NA	CASSSGQPQETQYF	TGTGCCAGCAGCTCGGGACAGCCCCAAGAGACCCAGTACTTC
TRBJ1-6	TRBV7-9	NA	NA	CASSWAGTPDSPLHF	TGTGCCAGCAGCTGGGCAGGGACGCCGGATTCACCCCTCCACTTT
TRBJ1-5	TRBV2	NA	NA	CASRGPSNQPQHF	TGTGCCAGCAGGGGTCCGAGCAATCAGCCCCAGCATTTT